The 17 T cell receptor beta chains given below trace back to one sample, sequenced in a study of T cells in Graves' hyperthyroidism and ophthalmopathy. What was amplified from RNA transcripts were TCR beta CDR3 regions. In the first-round RT-PCR of the TCR CDR3, the HTBI primer set was used. TCRdb ran MiXCR on the multiplex PCR reads and lists one entry per CDR3 protein. The data contain 300,000 to 350,000 distinct CDR3 sequences, about a sixth of them singletons. The sample taken for sequencing was blood. Receptors were obtained from a middle-aged woman with Graves' ophthalmopathy.

Many counts were recorded for this clonotype. The chain is built from TRBV7-9 and TRBJ1-1; D is ambiguous. Germline V gene sequence: CDR1 SEHNR, CDR2 FQNEAQ (reference sequence). V was pared by 2 bases and J by 4 bases, with 14 bases between. The CDR3 consists of 15 residues. CDR3 amino acids: CASSLMGKTFTEAFF. The CDR3 bases are TGTGCCAGCAGCTTAATGGGGAAAACTTTCACTGAAGCTTTCTTT.

This clonotype was counted ten times or more. The chain combines TRBV7-2 with TRBJ2-7; the match to TRBD2 covers 14 bases. J lost 6 bases, V lost 3 bases, and 4 bases had no gene match. The CDR3 is 15 residues long. Germline lookup yields CDR1 SGHTA and CDR2 FQGNSA. This CDR3 is CASSFGTSGRTEQYF. The CDR3 DNA is TGTGCCAGCAGCTTCGGGACTAGCGGGAGAACCGAGCAGTACTTC.

This clonotype was counted at least ten times. The CDR3 loop reads CASSYSGLAGEVETQYF. The CDR3 bases are TGTGCCAGCAGTTACTCCGGCTTAGCGGGAGAGGTGGAGACCCAGTACTTC. The chain is built from TRBV6-5 and TRBJ2-5; 9 bases are a match to TRBD2. Looked up from germline, CDR1 is MNHEY and CDR2 is SVGAGI. The CDR3 covers 17 residues. The J segment lost 5 bases and the V segment lost 0 bases, leaving 10 bases of the junction unmatched.

This chain uses TRBV7-3 with TRBJ2-7; D remains unclear. CDR3 length: 12 amino acids. The V and J ends lost 4 bases and 6 bases respectively, with 10 bases between them. From germline, CDR1 is SGHTA and CDR2 FQGTGA. In DNA form, the CDR3 reads TGTGCCAGCAGCTCCCCGGGCTCCGAGCAGTACTTC. Its protein is CASSSPGSEQYF. The complete variable domain, with remaining parts taken from reference TRBV7-3 and TRBJ2-7, reads GAGVSQTPSNKVTEKGKYVELRCDPISGHTALYWYRQSLGQGPEFLIYFQGTGAADDSGLPNDRFFAVRPEGSVSTLKIQRTERGDSAVYLCASSSPGSEQYFGPGTRLTVT.

Ten or more counts support this clonotype. The chain couples TRBV6-2 or TRBV6-3 to TRBJ2-5; the D gene is possibly TRBD2 (6 bases). The CDR3 has 16 residues. In germline, CDR1 is MNHEY, CDR2 SVGEGT. V lost 7 bases, J lost 4 bases, and 22 bases lay in between. CDR3 sequence (DNA): TGTGCCAGCATCCGAAATCGGGAGAGTTATGGAGAGACCCAGTACTTC. Translating it yields CASIRNRESYGETQYF.

This clonotype has a handful of counts. The V and J genes are TRBV11-2 and TRBJ2-5, with a tentative D call TRBD2 (6 bases). The CDR3 sequence is 14 residues long. Germline assignment: CDR1 SGHAT and CDR2 FQNNGV. V lost 5 bases to trimming and J lost 7 bases, with 17 bases between them. This CDR3 is CASSSDSLGGTQYF. The CDR3 bases are TGTGCCAGCAGCAGCGACAGTCTGGGGGGGACCCAGTACTTC.

This clonotype was recorded at least ten times. The V call is TRBV28, the J call TRBJ1-5; D is unresolved. V was cut by 3 bases and J by 7 bases, with 13 bases left in between. CDR1 is MDHEN, CDR2 SYDVKM, per germline. The CDR3 extends over 14 amino acids. The chain's CDR3 is CASSFPQVWQPQHF. The CDR3, as DNA: TGTGCCAGCAGTTTCCCCCAGGTCTGGCAGCCCCAGCATTTT. Supplemented by reference TRBV28 and TRBJ1-5, the full variable domain reads DVKVTQSSRYLVKRTGEKVFLECVQDMDHENMFWYRQDPGLGLRLIYFSYDVKMKEKGDIPEGYSVSREKKERFSLILESASTNQTSMYLCASSFPQVWQPQHFGDGTRLSIL.

This clonotype was recorded at least ten times. The J gene is TRBJ2-7, the V gene TRBV19, with D possibly being TRBD1 or TRBD2 (5 bases each). The V gene lost 3 bases and the J gene lost 2 bases, with 11 bases spanning the gap. Germline CDR1 LNHDA, CDR2 SQIVND (reference sequence). This CDR3 region has 14 residues. In nucleotides, the CDR3 is TGTGCCAGTAGTATCCGGGACGGGGCCTACGAGCAGTACTTC. Translating gives CASSIRDGAYEQYF. The entire variable domain, with the rest obtained from reference TRBV19 and TRBJ2-7, is as follows: DGGITQSPKYLFRKEGQNVTLSCEQNLNHDAMYWYRQDPGQGLRLIYYSQIVNDFQKGDIAEGYSVSREKKESFPLTVTSAQKNPTAFYLCASSIRDGAYEQYFGPGTRLTVT.

Many counts were recorded for this clonotype. The CDR3 here is CASSFARGEAFF. In DNA form, the CDR3 reads TGTGCCAGCAGCTTCGCACGCGGGGAAGCTTTCTTT. The genes are TRBV11-2 and TRBJ1-1; D is ambiguous. Germline-derived CDR1 and CDR2 are SGHAT and FQNNGV. The CDR3 extends over 12 amino acids. With 3 bases removed from V and 8 bases from J, the gap between germline ends came to 10 bases.

The rearrangement joins TRBV20-1 to TRBJ2-5; TRBD2 matches at 10 bases. The V segment lost 6 bases and the J segment 0 bases; nucleotides outside the gene matches: 10. CDR3 size: 16 residues. CDR1 is DFQATT and CDR2 is SNEGSKA in the germline V gene (reference sequence). In DNA, the CDR3 is TGCAGTGCAGACGGCTGGCTAGCGGGGGACCAAGAGACCCAGTACTTC. It is translated as CSADGWLAGDQETQYF.

This clonotype was counted many times. The chain links TRBV11-2 to TRBJ1-1; D is unclear. V was clipped by 1 base and J by 7 bases, with 10 bases between them. The CDR3 is made up of 13 amino acids. Germline V lookup: CDR1 SGHAT, CDR2 FQNNGV. CDR3 sequence (DNA): TGTGCCAGCAGCTTAGTCCGGGCCAATGAAGCTTTCTTT. Translation gives CASSLVRANEAFF. The full variable domain, its missing parts supplied by reference TRBV11-2 and TRBJ1-1, is EAGVAQSPRYKIIEKRQSVAFWCNPISGHATLYWYQQILGQGPKLLIQFQNNGVVDDSQLPKDRFSAERLKGVDSTLKIQPAKLEDSAVYLCASSLVRANEAFFGQGTRLTVV.

This clonotype was seen at least ten times. This sequence joins TRBV9 and TRBJ1-1; TRBD1 might be the D (5 bases). Between the trimmed V and J ends, which lost 2 bases and 2 bases, there was a span of 13 bases. The CDR3 runs to 15 residues. CDR1 is SGDLS and CDR2 is YYNGEE in the germline V gene. In DNA, the CDR3 is TGTGCCAGCAGCGTCTCTCGGGGCTTCAACACTGAAGCTTTCTTT. This encodes CASSVSRGFNTEAFF.

This clonotype was recorded many times. The genes are TRBV28 and TRBJ2-7, with 7 nucleotides matching TRBD1. Germline V CDR1 and CDR2: MDHEN, SYDVKM. The CDR3 has 14 residues. V shed 5 bases, J shed 2 bases, and the junction held 6 bases outside the gene matches. The CDR3 bases are TGTGCCAGCAGTCCAGACAGGGCTACCTACGAGCAGTACTTC. Amino acids: CASSPDRATYEQYF.

This clonotype showed up many times. The CDR3 nucleotides are TGTGCCAGTACACAGGGGAGGAACTATGGCTACACCTTC. Protein sequence: CASTQGRNYGYTF. The rearrangement joins TRBV10-3 to TRBJ1-2; 7 bases line up with TRBD1. CDR1 ENHRY and CDR2 SYGVKD come from the germline V gene. The CDR3 runs 13 residues. V lost 10 bases to trimming and J lost 2 bases; unmatched junction nucleotides: 7.

The chain joins TRBV3-1 to TRBJ2-2, with 7 bases matching TRBD2. There are 14 residues in the CDR3. The germline V gene encodes CDR1 LGHDT and CDR2 YNNKEL (reference sequence). Trimming cost V 4 bases and J 8 bases; bases outside gene matches: 7. The CDR3 DNA sequence: TGTGCCAGCAGCCCCTGGACTAGTACTGGGGAGCTGTTTTTT. Translated, it gives CASSPWTSTGELFF.

The sample holds many counts of this clonotype. V is TRBV29-1 and J is TRBJ1-2; 9 bases agree with TRBD1. Germline assignment: CDR1 SQVTM and CDR2 ANQGSEA. The V segment lost 6 bases and the J segment 7 bases; nucleotides outside the gene matches: 3. The CDR3 consists of 11 residues. The CDR3 bases are TGCAGCGTCGACAGGGGGTTTGGCTACACCTTC. Encoded protein: CSVDRGFGYTF.

The chain carries TRBV25-1 and TRBJ2-7; 9 bases line up with TRBD2. Germline V gene lookup returns CDR1 MGHDK and CDR2 SYGVNS. The CDR3 consists of 15 residues. The V segment lost 4 bases and the J segment 5 bases; nucleotides outside the gene matches: 9. The CDR3 is CASSAPGTSFHEQYF. Written as DNA, the CDR3 is TGTGCCAGCAGTGCACCCGGGACTAGCTTTCACGAGCAGTACTTC.